One T cell receptor (beta chain) is described in this entry. Its specificity is unknown. The CDR3 length is 12 residues. Deletions cut 4 bases from V and 9 bases from J, with 11 bases between. Germline V gene data show CDR1 as SGHTA and CDR2 as FQGNSA. This sample is drawn from a study of T cell repertoires in cytomegalovirus infection. Study as a whole: Through public TCR beta signatures, both CMV infection and matching HLA type were indicated. Overall study results and limits: Dominant in the ex vivo response were TCR beta clonotypes restricted by HLA-C and specific for CMV. Cumulated frequencies of public TCR beta families served to identify carriers of CMV plus the relevant HLA.

TCRdb re-called the reads through MiXCR, storing one row per CDR3 protein. In the table there are some 700,000 distinct CDR3 sequences, about a third of which are singletons. Sequencing was carried out using PBMCs. This TCR derives from a human donor in good health (CMV status not recorded). Some clones in this sample may be carry-over from other donors' samples. This chain joins TRBV7-2 and TRBJ2-3; no clear D. The CDR3 bases are TGTGCCAGCAGCTCCAACACAGTGACGCAGTATTTT. This encodes CASSSNTVTQYF.